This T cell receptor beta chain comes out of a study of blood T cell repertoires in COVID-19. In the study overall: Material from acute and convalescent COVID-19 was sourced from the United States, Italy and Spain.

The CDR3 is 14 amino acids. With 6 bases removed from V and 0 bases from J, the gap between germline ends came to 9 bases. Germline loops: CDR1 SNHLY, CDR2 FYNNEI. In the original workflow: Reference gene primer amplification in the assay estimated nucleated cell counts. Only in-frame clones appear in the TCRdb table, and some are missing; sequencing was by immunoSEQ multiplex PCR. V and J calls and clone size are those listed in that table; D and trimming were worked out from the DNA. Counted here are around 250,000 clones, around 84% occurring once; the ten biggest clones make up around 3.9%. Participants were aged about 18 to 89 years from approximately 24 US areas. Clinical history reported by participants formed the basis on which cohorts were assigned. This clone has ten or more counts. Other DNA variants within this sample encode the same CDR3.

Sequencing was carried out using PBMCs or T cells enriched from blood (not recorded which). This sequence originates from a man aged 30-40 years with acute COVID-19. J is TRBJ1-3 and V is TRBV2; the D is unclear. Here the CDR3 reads CASRVQSSGNTIYF. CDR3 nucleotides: TGTGCCAGCAGGGTACAGAGCTCTGGAAACACCATATATTTT.